This entry describes one T cell receptor beta chain. Clones were sequenced by immunoSEQ multiplex PCR, and TCRdb holds only the in-frame ones, with some missing. This sample has roughly 92,000 clones, with just over 90% found just once. The record originates from a study of T cells in tuberculosis. Trimming stripped 5 bases from V and 4 bases from J, with 10 bases between. CDR1 MNHEY and CDR2 SMNVEV come from the germline V gene (reference sequence). The CDR3 has 13 residues. Cells were sorted from thawed PBMC rested overnight and stained with GMM-loaded CD1B tetramer, viability dye and anti-CD3. C32 glucose monomycolate from Rhodococcus equi was loaded onto the CD1B tetramers. Tetramer-sorted PBMC had been CD14 monocyte-depleted before freezing.

Specimen: CD1b-GMM tetramer-negative cells sorted from PBMCs. This clonotype was obtained from an adult woman with latent tuberculosis. The chain has TRBV27 and TRBJ2-3; D possibly corresponds to TRBD2 (5 bases). DNA of the CDR3: TGTGCCAGCAGTACTAGGAGCGCAGATACGCAGTATTTT. Protein: CASSTRSADTQYF.